These 3 T cell receptor beta chains were all obtained from the same sample, sequenced in a study of blood T cells in healthy people across ages. Together with a sample-barcoded 5' primer, a J-beta primer mix was included in a second PCR lasting about 7 to 12 cycles. Each CDR3 protein gets one entry after TCRdb re-called the 5' RACE reads with MiXCR. The sample includes more than 650,000 distinct CDR3 sequences, 22% seen only once; the top ten take roughly a fifth. The sample comprised blood. These receptors were collected from a man aged 70-80 years in good health.

CDR3 residues: CASSPLPVSGVSNEQFF. CDR3 in DNA: TGTGCCAGCAGTCCCCTGCCGGTGAGTGGGGTGTCCAATGAGCAGTTCTTC. The J gene is TRBJ2-1, the V gene TRBV27; D is unclear. The V gene lost 5 bases and the J gene lost 6 bases, with 23 bases spanning the gap. The CDR3 spans 17 residues. The germline gives CDR1 MNHEY, CDR2 SMNVEV (reference sequence).

This clonotype was detected a few times. The chain combines TRBV6-5 with TRBJ2-3; TRBD1 matches at 7 bases. The CDR3 totals 14 residues. Germline V gene data show CDR1 as MNHEY and CDR2 as SVGAGI. Trimming cost V 6 bases and J 0 bases; bases outside gene matches: 3. CDR3 loop: CASRGTVSTDTQYF. The DNA of the CDR3 is TGTGCCAGCAGGGGGACAGTTAGCACAGATACGCAGTATTTT.

This clonotype was found a few times. V usage is TRBV7-9 and J usage is TRBJ2-3; 9 nucleotides line up with TRBD2. The CDR3 contains 18 residues. J gave up 2 bases and V 5 bases, and 14 bases lay outside the gene matches. CDR1 and CDR2 (germline): SEHNR, FQNEAQ (reference sequence). For the CDR3, the DNA is TGTGCCAGCAGCCCCCCTCCCACCGGGACTAGCTTCACAGATACGCAGTATTTT. Protein product: CASSPPPTGTSFTDTQYF.